This is a list of T cell receptor beta chains from one sample in a study of CD8 T cells in ankylosing spondylitis. TCRdb called the 5' RACE reads again in MiXCR, with one record for every CDR3 protein. The sample holds around 180,000 distinct CDR3 sequences, roughly 20% seen once. The specimen sequenced was blood, either unsorted or a sorted T cell fraction (not recorded which). These receptors were taken from a male donor between 10 and 30 years old with ankylosing spondylitis or in good health (not recorded which). CDR3s include the opening cysteine and the closing phenylalanine or tryptophan. The D gene is left open where the match is weak. Expanded clones are given a class, and other clones once, few, many or no size at all.

v_call	clone_size	j_call	d_call	cdr3_nt	cdr3_aa
TRBV3-1	many	TRBJ1-3	.	TGTGCCAGCAGCCCTCGACGAGGGTCTGGAAACACCATATATTTT	CASSPRRGSGNTIYF
TRBV5-1	many	TRBJ2-1	TRBD2	TGCGCCAGCACCACCCCCGGGACTAGCGGAAATGAGCAGTTCTTC	CASTTPGTSGNEQFF
TRBV20-1	many	TRBJ2-6	.	TGCAGTGCTAGTGTGGGCAGACTCTCTGGGGCCAACGTCCTGACTTTC	CSASVGRLSGANVLTF
TRBV20-1	many	TRBJ1-2	TRBD1	TGCAGTGCTAGACCGCAGCCCGACAGGGGCCACTATGGCTACACCTTC	CSARPQPDRGHYGYTF
TRBV6-5	many	TRBJ2-1	.	TGTGCCAGCAGTTACTCGAGAGGGGGGATGGGGACCAATGAGCAGTTCTTC	CASSYSRGGMGTNEQFF
TRBV7-9	many	TRBJ2-2	TRBD2	TGTGCCAGCACCCAGGAGCGGGGCGGGGAGCTGTTTTTT	CASTQERGGELFF
TRBV7-8	.	TRBJ2-1	.	TGTGCCAGCAGCTTAGTAAGCGGATCCTACAATGAGCAGTTCTTC	CASSLVSGSYNEQFF
TRBV10-3	.	TRBJ2-5	.	TGTGCCATCAGTGAGTCGTCAGGCCGGGGAGAGACCCAGTACTTC	CAISESSGRGETQYF
TRBV9	many	TRBJ2-1	TRBD2	TGTGCCAGCAGCGTAGTCGGACTAGCGTCCAATGAGCAGTTCTTC	CASSVVGLASNEQFF
TRBV6-5	.	TRBJ2-1	.	TGTGCCAGCAATCCCGGACTATACGACAATGAGCAGTTCTTC	CASNPGLYDNEQFF
TRBV12-3/TRBV12-4	many	TRBJ2-7	.	TGTGCCAGCAGTTTTGTAGCAAACGAGCAGTACTTC	CASSFVANEQYF
TRBV29-1	many	TRBJ2-3	.	TGCAGCGTTGCGAGCGGGAGCACAGATACGCAGTATTTT	CSVASGSTDTQYF
TRBV7-2	many	TRBJ2-1	.	TGTGCCAGCAGCTTCTACCCCTCCCGACAGGTGAATGAGCAGTTCTTC	CASSFYPSRQVNEQFF
TRBV5-1	many	TRBJ2-1	TRBD1	TGCGCCAGCAGCTTGGGACAGGGGGTGAATGAGCAGTTCTTC	CASSLGQGVNEQFF
TRBV20-1	many	TRBJ2-1	TRBD2	TGCAGTGCTCCAACTAGCGTGGAAGGGGAGCAGTTCTTC	CSAPTSVEGEQFF
TRBV20-1	many	TRBJ2-7	.	TGCAGTGCCAATGGACGGGACACAACGGGGGAGCAGTACTTC	CSANGRDTTGEQYF